This T cell receptor beta chain was recorded in a study of a mutant IDH1 vaccine in newly diagnosed glioma. Study information: The sex distribution of treated patients was around 62% male and around 38% female, with a mean age of around 40 years. The therapy given earlier, which was standard therapy, consisted of radiotherapy, temozolomide, or both, and most of the patients received both. Overall study findings and caveats: Shifts in the top peripheral T cell clonotypes seemed unrelated to pseudoprogression.

Time point meaning: baseline, week 1 (first vaccination visit). The sample's treatment: pre-vaccination baseline after standard-of-care therapy. Donors had new WHO grade 3 or 4 IDH1-mutant, ATRX-lost astrocytomas. This clone showed up just once. As yet, its antigen is unknown. Germline CDR1 reads LNHNV; CDR2 reads YYDKDF (reference sequence). CDR3 length: 13 amino acids. The V and J ends lost 5 bases and 5 bases respectively, with 12 bases between them. The assay was immunoSEQ multiplex PCR, and TCRdb's table has in-frame clones only and misses some. This table has roughly 99,000 clones, 70% to 90% appearing once.

The genes are TRBV15 and TRBJ1-1; a weak D match, TRBD1 (5 bases). Sequencing was performed on PBMCs, taken from a glioma patient treated with radiotherapy, temozolomide or both. This TCR came from a woman between 45 and 65 years old with glioma. The CDR3 sequence: CATSLSRVTEAFF. The CDR3 DNA is TGTGCCACCAGCCTCTCCAGGGTAACTGAAGCTTTCTTT.